This TCR beta chain was sequenced in a study of T-cell reconstitution after alpha-beta-depleted transplantation in children. Broader study findings: The origin of high day-60 TCRbeta diversity in some patients lay in surviving recipient T cells and thymic progenitors. Reported findings indicate that, about two months after transplant, alpha-beta T cells came from several hundred expanded clones, which were derived from non-depleted graft cells.

Germline lookup yields CDR1 DFQATT and CDR2 SNEGSKA (reference sequence). This CDR3 comprises 15 residues. After removal of 2 bases from V and 0 bases from J, the junction contained 4 bases not matched to a gene. This clonotype was counted only a few times. Its matching antigen is unknown. Unique molecular identifiers featured in how the TCRbeta library was prepared. A single record per CDR3 protein comes from TCRdb applying MiXCR to the PCR reads. The sample carries 180,000 or so distinct CDR3 sequences, around 5.9% recorded once. The chain has TRBV20-1 and TRBJ2-1; TRBD2 matches 7 bases. The sequenced sample was PBMCs, obtained before TCRalphabeta/CD19-depleted stem cell transplant. This receptor was obtained from a girl under three years old with combined immunodeficiency, due to receive a stem cell transplant. Here the CDR3 reads CSARHTSASYNEQFF. Written as DNA, the CDR3 is TGCAGTGCTAGACATACTAGCGCCTCCTACAATGAGCAGTTCTTC.